This T cell receptor beta chain came from a study of blood T cell repertoires in COVID-19. On the study more broadly: Spain, Italy and the United States supplied samples that represented acute and convalescent COVID-19. Sources were T cells, B-cell-depleted T cells, or PBMCs; the material itself was cDNA or gDNA.

Here immunoSEQ multiplex PCR was the method, and the copy in TCRdb shows in-frame clones only, minus some. The sample shows about 280,000 clones, around 91% of them seen only once. V was pared by 3 bases and J by 2 bases, with 22 bases between. The CDR3 is made up of 18 amino acids. Germline lookup yields CDR1 SGHRS and CDR2 YFSETQ. Participant ages covered roughly 18 to 89 years across about 22 US areas. The specimen sequenced was PBMCs or T cells enriched from blood (not recorded which). The receptor was derived from a woman between 18 and 30 years old with acute COVID-19. The rearrangement uses TRBV5-1 and TRBJ2-3; D is possibly TRBD1 (5 bases). In DNA form, the CDR3 reads TGCGCCAGCAGCTCGCGAATTACCTACAGGATCGCCACAGATACGCAGTATTTT. Protein sequence: CASSSRITYRIATDTQYF.